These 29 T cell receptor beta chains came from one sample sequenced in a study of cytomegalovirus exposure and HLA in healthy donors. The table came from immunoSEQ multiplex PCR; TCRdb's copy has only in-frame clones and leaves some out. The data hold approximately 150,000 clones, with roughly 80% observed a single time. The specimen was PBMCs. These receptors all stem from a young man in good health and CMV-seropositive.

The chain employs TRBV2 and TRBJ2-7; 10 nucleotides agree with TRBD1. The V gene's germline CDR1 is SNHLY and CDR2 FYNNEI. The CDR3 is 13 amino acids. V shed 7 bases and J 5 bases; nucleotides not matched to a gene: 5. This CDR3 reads CASNRTGGHEQYF. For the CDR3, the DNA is TGTGCCAGCAACAGGACAGGGGGGCACGAGCAGTACTTC.

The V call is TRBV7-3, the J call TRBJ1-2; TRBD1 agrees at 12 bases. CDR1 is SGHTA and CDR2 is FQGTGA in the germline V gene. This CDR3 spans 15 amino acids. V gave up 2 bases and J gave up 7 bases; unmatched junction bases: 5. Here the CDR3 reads CASSLGGQGAGGYTF. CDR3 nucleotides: TGTGCCAGCAGCTTAGGGGGACAGGGGGCGGGTGGCTACACCTTC.

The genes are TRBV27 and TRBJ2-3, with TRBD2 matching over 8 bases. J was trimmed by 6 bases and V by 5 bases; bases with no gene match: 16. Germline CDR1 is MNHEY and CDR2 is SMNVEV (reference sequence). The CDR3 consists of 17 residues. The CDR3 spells CASSPRGAGGPRDTQYF. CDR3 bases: TGTGCCAGCAGTCCCCGAGGGGCGGGGGGACCTCGGGATACGCAGTATTTT.

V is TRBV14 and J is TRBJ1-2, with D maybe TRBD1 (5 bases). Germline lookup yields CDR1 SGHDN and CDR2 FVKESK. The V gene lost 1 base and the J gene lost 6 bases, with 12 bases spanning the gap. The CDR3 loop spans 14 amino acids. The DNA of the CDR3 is TGTGCCAGCAGCCAAGGAGGCAGGGAACATGGCTACACCTTC. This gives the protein CASSQGGREHGYTF.

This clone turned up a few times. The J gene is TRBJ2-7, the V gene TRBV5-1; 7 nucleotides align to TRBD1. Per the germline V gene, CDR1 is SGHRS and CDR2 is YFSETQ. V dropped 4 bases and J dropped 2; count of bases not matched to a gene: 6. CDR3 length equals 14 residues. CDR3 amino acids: CASSNRQGTYEQYF. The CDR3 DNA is TGCGCCAGCAGCAACCGACAGGGTACCTACGAGCAGTACTTC.

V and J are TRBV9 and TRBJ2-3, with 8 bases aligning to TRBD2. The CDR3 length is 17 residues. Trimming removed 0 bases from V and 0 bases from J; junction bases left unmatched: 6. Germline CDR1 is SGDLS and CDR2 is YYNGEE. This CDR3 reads CASSVESGGQSTDTQYF. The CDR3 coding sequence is TGTGCCAGCAGCGTAGAGTCGGGGGGGCAGAGCACAGATACGCAGTATTTT.

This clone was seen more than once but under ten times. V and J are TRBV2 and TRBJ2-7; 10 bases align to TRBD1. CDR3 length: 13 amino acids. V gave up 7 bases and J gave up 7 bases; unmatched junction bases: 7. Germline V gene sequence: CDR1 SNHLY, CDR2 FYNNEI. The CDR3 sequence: CASIPDRGREQYF. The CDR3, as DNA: TGTGCCAGCATCCCCGACAGGGGGCGTGAGCAGTACTTC.

DNA for the CDR3: TGTGCCAGTAGTATCGCTGCGTTATCGAACACCGGGGAGCTGTTTTTT. Protein: CASSIAALSNTGELFF. This sequence joins TRBV19 and TRBJ2-2; D is unresolved. Germline V CDR1 and CDR2: LNHDA, SQIVND (reference sequence). V was pared by 3 bases and J by 0 bases, with 11 bases between. The length of the CDR3 is 16 residues.

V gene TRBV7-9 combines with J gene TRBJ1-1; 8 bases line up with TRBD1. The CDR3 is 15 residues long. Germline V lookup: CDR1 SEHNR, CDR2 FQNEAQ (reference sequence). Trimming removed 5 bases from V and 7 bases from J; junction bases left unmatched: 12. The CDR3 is CASSVSPGGAIEAFF. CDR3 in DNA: TGTGCCAGCAGCGTCTCCCCAGGGGGCGCGATTGAAGCTTTCTTT.

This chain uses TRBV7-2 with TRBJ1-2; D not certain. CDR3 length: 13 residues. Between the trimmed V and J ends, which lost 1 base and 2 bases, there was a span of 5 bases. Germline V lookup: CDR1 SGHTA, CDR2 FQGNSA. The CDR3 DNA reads TGTGCCAGCAGCTTAGGAGCCAACTATGGCTACACCTTC. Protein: CASSLGANYGYTF.

The DNA of the CDR3 is TGTGCCAGCAGCGTAGAGCCGACAGGGGGCTACGAGCAGTACTTC. Translation: CASSVEPTGGYEQYF. The chain joins TRBV5-5 to TRBJ2-7, with 9 bases identical to TRBD1. This CDR3 has 15 amino acids. Germline V gene sequence: CDR1 SGHKS, CDR2 YYEKEE (reference sequence). V lost 4 bases to trimming and J lost 3 bases; unmatched junction nucleotides: 8.

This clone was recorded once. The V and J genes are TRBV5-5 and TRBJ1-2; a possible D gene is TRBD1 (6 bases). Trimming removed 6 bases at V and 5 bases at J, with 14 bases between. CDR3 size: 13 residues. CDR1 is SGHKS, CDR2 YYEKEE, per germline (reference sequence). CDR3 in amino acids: CASTGTRRYGYTF. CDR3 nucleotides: TGTGCCAGCACCGGGACAAGACGATATGGCTACACCTTC.

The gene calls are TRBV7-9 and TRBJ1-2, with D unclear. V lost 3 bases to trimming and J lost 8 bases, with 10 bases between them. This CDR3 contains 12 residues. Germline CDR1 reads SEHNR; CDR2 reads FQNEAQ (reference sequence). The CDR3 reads CASSLEKAGYTF. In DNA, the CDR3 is TGTGCCAGCAGCTTGGAGAAGGCAGGCTACACCTTC.

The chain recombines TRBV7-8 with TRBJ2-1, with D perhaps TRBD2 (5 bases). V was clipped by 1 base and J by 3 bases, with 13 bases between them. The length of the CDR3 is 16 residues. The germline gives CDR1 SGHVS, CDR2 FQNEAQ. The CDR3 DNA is TGTGCCAGCAGCTTAGTCCCGGGGAACGGCTACAATGAGCAGTTCTTC. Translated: CASSLVPGNGYNEQFF.

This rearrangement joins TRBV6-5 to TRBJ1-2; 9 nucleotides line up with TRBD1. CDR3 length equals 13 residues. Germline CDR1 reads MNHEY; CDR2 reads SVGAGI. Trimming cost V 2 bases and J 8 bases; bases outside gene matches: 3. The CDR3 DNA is TGTGCCAGCAGTTACGGGGACAGGGACGGCTACACCTTC. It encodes CASSYGDRDGYTF.

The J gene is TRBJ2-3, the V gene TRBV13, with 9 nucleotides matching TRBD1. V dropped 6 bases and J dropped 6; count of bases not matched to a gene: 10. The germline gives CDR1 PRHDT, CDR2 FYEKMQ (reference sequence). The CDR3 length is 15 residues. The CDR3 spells CASRRSQGARDTQYF. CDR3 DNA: TGTGCCAGCAGACGATCACAGGGGGCGCGTGATACGCAGTATTTT.

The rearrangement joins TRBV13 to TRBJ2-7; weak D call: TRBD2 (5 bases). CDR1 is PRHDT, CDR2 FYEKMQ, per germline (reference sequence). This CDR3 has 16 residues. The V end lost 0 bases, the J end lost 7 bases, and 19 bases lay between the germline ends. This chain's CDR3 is CASSLGGYEGDWEQYF. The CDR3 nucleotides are TGTGCCAGCAGCTTAGGGGGATACGAGGGCGACTGGGAGCAGTACTTC.

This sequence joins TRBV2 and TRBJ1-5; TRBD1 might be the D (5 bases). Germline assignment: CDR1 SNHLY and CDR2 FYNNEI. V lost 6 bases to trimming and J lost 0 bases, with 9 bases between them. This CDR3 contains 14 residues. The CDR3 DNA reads TGTGCCAGCAGCACGGGGGGTAGCAATCAGCCCCAGCATTTT. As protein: CASSTGGSNQPQHF.

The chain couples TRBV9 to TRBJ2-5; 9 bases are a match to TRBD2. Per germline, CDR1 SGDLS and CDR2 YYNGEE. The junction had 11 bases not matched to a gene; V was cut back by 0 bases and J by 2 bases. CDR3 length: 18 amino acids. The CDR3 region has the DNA TGTGCCAGCAGCGTAGCTCTAGCGGGATTGGGCCGACAAGAGACCCAGTACTTC. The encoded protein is CASSVALAGLGRQETQYF. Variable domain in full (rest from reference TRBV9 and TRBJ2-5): DSGVTQTPKHLITATGQRVTLRCSPRSGDLSVYWYQQSLDQGLQFLIQYYNGEERAKGNILERFSAQQFPDLHSELNLSSLELGDSALYFCASSVALAGLGRQETQYFGPGTRLLVL.

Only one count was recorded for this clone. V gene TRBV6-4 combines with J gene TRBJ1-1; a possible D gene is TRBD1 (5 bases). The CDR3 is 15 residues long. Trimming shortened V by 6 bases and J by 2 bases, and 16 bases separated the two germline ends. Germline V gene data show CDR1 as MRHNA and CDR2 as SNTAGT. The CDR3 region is CASSRSPGGNTEAFF. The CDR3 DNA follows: TGTGCCAGCAGCCGCTCTCCGGGGGGAAACACTGAAGCTTTCTTT.

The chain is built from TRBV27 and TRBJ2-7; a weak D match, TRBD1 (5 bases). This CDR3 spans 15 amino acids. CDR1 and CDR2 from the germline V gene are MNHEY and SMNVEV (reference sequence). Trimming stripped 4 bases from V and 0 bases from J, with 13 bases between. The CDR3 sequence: CASSSAWGSSYEQYF. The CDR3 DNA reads TGTGCCAGCAGTTCCGCTTGGGGCTCCTCCTACGAGCAGTACTTC.

CDR3 in amino acids: CASSARQGATTEAFF. DNA of the CDR3: TGTGCCAGCAGCGCCCGACAGGGGGCGACCACTGAAGCTTTCTTT. The chain links TRBV9 to TRBJ1-1, with 10 positions matching TRBD1. The CDR3 spans 15 residues. The germline V gene has CDR1 SGDLS and CDR2 YYNGEE. V lost 3 bases to trimming and J lost 4 bases; unmatched junction nucleotides: 6.

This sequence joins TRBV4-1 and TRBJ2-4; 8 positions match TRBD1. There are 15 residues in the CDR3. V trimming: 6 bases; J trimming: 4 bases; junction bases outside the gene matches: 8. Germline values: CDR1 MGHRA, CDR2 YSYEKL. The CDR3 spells CASSDAGGIKNIQYF. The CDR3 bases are TGCGCCAGCAGTGACGCAGGGGGCATTAAAAACATTCAGTACTTC.

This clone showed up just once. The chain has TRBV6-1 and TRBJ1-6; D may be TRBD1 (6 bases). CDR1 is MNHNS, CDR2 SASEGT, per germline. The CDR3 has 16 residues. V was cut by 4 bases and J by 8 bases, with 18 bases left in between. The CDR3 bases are TGTGCCAGCAGTGGGTTTGGACAGTTTAGGGATTCACCCCTCCACTTT. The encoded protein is CASSGFGQFRDSPLHF.

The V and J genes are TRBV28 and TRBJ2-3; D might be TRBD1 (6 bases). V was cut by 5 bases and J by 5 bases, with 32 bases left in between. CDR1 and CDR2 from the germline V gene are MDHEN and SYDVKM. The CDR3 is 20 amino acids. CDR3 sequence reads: CASSPPRSAWGRGGKDTQYF. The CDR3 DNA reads TGTGCCAGCAGTCCACCTAGATCAGCTTGGGGGCGCGGAGGAAAAGATACGCAGTATTTT. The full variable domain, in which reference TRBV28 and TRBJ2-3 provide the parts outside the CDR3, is DVKVTQSSRYLVKRTGEKVFLECVQDMDHENMFWYRQDPGLGLRLIYFSYDVKMKEKGDIPEGYSVSREKKERFSLILESASTNQTSMYLCASSPPRSAWGRGGKDTQYFGPGTRLTVL.

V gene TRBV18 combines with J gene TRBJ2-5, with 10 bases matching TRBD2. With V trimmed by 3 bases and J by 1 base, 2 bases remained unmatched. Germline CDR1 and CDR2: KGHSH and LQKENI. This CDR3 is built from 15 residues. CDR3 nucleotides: TGTGCCAGCTCACCTACTAGCGGGGCCCAAGAGACCCAGTACTTC. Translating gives CASSPTSGAQETQYF.

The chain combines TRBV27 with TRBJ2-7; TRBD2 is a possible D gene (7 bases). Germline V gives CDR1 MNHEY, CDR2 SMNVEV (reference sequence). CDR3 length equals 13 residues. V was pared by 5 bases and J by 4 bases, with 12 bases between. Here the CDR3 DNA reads TGTGCCAGCAGTATGCGGGGGCTATACGAGCAGTACTTC. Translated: CASSMRGLYEQYF.

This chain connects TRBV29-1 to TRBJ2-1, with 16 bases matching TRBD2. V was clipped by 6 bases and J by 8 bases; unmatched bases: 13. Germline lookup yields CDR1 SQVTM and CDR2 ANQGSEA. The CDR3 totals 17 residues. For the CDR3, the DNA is TGCAGCGTGGCGGCCGGGACTAGCGGGGGGGCAAGCGATGAGCAGTTCTTC. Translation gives CSVAAGTSGGASDEQFF.

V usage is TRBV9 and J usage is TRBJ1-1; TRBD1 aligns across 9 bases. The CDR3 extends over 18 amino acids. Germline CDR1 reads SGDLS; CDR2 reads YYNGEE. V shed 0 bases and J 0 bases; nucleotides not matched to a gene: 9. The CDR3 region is CASSVAKTRDRVNTEAFF. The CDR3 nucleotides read TGTGCCAGCAGCGTAGCCAAAACACGGGACAGGGTGAACACTGAAGCTTTCTTT.